The clone carrying this TCR beta chain turned up a few times. Its target is not known. The sample belongs to a study of T-cell reconstitution after alpha-beta-depleted transplantation in children. Study-wide points: Elevated TCRbeta diversity at day 60 was traced, in some patients, to surviving recipient T cells and thymic progenitors. Newly produced T cells mostly provided counts and TCRbeta diversity after one year, as hyperexpanded clones declined. The origin of alpha-beta T cells about two months after transplant was reportedly several hundred expanded graft clones.

It was with unique molecular identifiers that the TCRbeta library was prepared. TCRdb itself ran the PCR reads through MiXCR, one entry per CDR3 protein. The repertoire includes some 350,000 distinct CDR3 sequences, around 15% of them detected once, and around 43% sits in the top ten. The length of the CDR3 is 14 residues. The germline gives CDR1 SGHTA, CDR2 FQGNSA. The V and J ends lost 3 bases and 3 bases respectively, with 12 bases between them. This TCR came from a male patient aged 2-15 years who had a stem cell transplant for acute lymphoblastic leukemia, so the T cells may come from the graft donor. The J gene is TRBJ2-7, the V gene TRBV7-2; D is uncertain. Sequences were derived from PBMCs, mostly from graft donor cells, sampled 360 days after TCRalphabeta/CD19-depleted stem cell transplant. Here the CDR3 DNA reads TGTGCCAGCAGCTTTCGAGCTAGAATCTACGAGCAGTACTTC. It encodes CASSFRARIYEQYF.